The sequence of this TCR beta chain was determined in a study of cytomegalovirus exposure and HLA in healthy donors. Study results and caveats: V- and J-gene trimming of TCR beta was linked (in a later analysis) to a missense DCLRE1C variant. A reported reduction in N-insertions relative to the approximately 640-donor mean was seen in an Asian-associated ancestry cluster in a later analysis.

Points on this clone: The antigen remains undetermined.

Vbeta (60) and Jbeta (13) primers were used in the PCR. Libraries were prepared by immunoSEQ multiplex PCR; TCRdb keeps only in-frame clonotypes and omits some of them. This sample carries approximately 110,000 clones, roughly 76% of them seen once, and the ten largest clones take 13%. At collection, donors were nominally healthy, but unrecorded immune exposures were probable. Sequences were obtained from PBMCs. This clonotype was sampled from a woman aged 55-69 years in good health and CMV-seropositive.

In nucleotides, the CDR3 is TGTGCCAGCAGCTTAGCGATCGGCAGACATAATGAAGCTTTCTTT. Its protein product is CASSLAIGRHNEAFF. V usage is TRBV7-9 and J usage is TRBJ1-1; D ambiguous. Germline values: CDR1 SEHNR, CDR2 FQNEAQ (reference sequence). This CDR3 has 15 amino acids. V was cut by 0 bases and J by 7 bases, with 15 bases left in between.